This note documents a single TCR beta chain sequence. The data stem from a study of blood T cell repertoires in COVID-19. In germline, CDR1 is LNHDA, CDR2 SQIVND (reference sequence). CDR3 length: 17 amino acids. V lost 3 bases, J lost 2 bases, and 7 bases stayed unmatched. Original data processing: Reference gene primer amplification gave nucleated cell count estimates. Generated by immunoSEQ multiplex PCR, the TCRdb table keeps only in-frame clones and is missing some. The V and J calls and the clone size are those of that table, but D and trimming were determined from the DNA. The table shows 350,000 to 400,000 clones, with over 85% occurring only once.

Sequenced material: PBMCs or T cells enriched from blood (not recorded which). This TCR was recovered from a woman aged 25-40 years who had recovered from COVID-19. The V and J genes are TRBV19 and TRBJ2-3; 11 positions agree with TRBD2. CDR3 sequence (DNA): TGTGCCAGTAGTATGCTAGCGGGAGGAGTCGTCACAGATACGCAGTATTTT. This translates into CASSMLAGGVVTDTQYF.